What follows are 21 T cell receptor beta chains derived from one specimen sequenced in a study of blood T cells in healthy people across ages. Using a J-beta primer mix together with a sample-barcoded 5' primer, a second PCR was run for roughly 6 to 12 cycles. TCRdb analysed the 5' RACE reads with MiXCR anew, one entry per CDR3 protein. Altogether about 570,000 distinct CDR3 sequences are present, roughly 29% being singletons, with the ten largest covering about 18%. Specimen: blood. The receptors come from a woman in her seventies in good health.

The CDR3 protein is CASKGEILSYNEQFF. The CDR3 nucleotides are TGTGCCAGCAAAGGGGAGATCTTGTCCTACAATGAGCAGTTCTTC. The chain joins TRBV6-1 to TRBJ2-1, with D perhaps TRBD1 or TRBD2 (5 bases each). Germline values: CDR1 MNHNS, CDR2 SASEGT. CDR3 length: 15 amino acids. Trimming stripped 7 bases from V and 1 base from J, with 14 bases between.

The CDR3 protein is CASSLMGQRGNTIYF. The CDR3 DNA is TGTGCCAGCAGCCTTATGGGACAGCGGGGAAACACCATATATTTT. This chain connects TRBV7-2 to TRBJ1-3, with 7 bases identical to TRBD1. This CDR3 has 15 amino acids. V shed 5 bases and J 4 bases; nucleotides not matched to a gene: 8. CDR1 is SGHTA, CDR2 FQGNSA, per germline. The full variable domain, its missing parts supplied by reference TRBV7-2 and TRBJ1-3, is GAGVSQSPSNKVTEKGKDVELRCDPISGHTALYWYRQSLGQGLEFLIYFQGNSAPDKSGLPSDRFSAERTGGSVSTLTIQRTQQEDSAVYLCASSLMGQRGNTIYFGEGSWLTVV.

The chain couples TRBV18 to TRBJ1-1, with a tentative D call TRBD1 (5 bases). Germline V gene lookup returns CDR1 KGHSH and CDR2 LQKENI. V was pared by 4 bases and J by 5 bases, with 14 bases between. The CDR3 totals 14 residues. The CDR3 nucleotides are TGTGCCAGCTCACTGGGGCTATCTGCGACTGAAGCTTTCTTT. It is translated as CASSLGLSATEAFF. Together with reference TRBV18 and TRBJ1-1, the CDR3 gives the full variable domain: NAGVMQNPRHLVRRRGQEARLRCSPMKGHSHVYWYRQLPEEGLKFMVYLQKENIIDESGMPKERFSAEFPKEGPSILRIQQVVRGDSAAYFCASSLGLSATEAFFGQGTRLTVV.

This clonotype was seen a few times. The chain joins TRBV25-1 to TRBJ1-2; perhaps TRBD1 as D (5 bases). The CDR3 runs 13 residues. The V end lost 1 base, the J end lost 5 bases, and 8 bases lay between the germline ends. CDR1 and CDR2 from the germline V gene are MGHDK and SYGVNS. The CDR3, as DNA: TGTGCCAGCAGTGAATTCGGGGGATATGGCTACACCTTC. Translation gives CASSEFGGYGYTF.

V usage is TRBV20-1 and J usage is TRBJ1-4; 8 bases agree with TRBD1. V lost 2 bases, J lost 7 bases, and 6 bases stayed unmatched. The CDR3 length is 14 residues. Germline values: CDR1 DFQATT, CDR2 SNEGSKA (reference sequence). The CDR3 region is CSARPPGGAEKLFF. In DNA form, the CDR3 reads TGCAGTGCTAGACCCCCAGGGGGCGCTGAAAAACTGTTTTTT.

This clonotype was seen only a few times. The chain recombines TRBV7-2 with TRBJ1-2; a possible D gene is TRBD1 (5 bases). V was clipped by 4 bases and J by 7 bases, with 13 bases between them. The CDR3 is made up of 13 amino acids. Germline V gene sequence: CDR1 SGHTA, CDR2 FQGNSA. The CDR3 region is CASSWEGYGGYTF. The CDR3 DNA reads as TGTGCCAGCAGCTGGGAGGGGTACGGTGGCTACACCTTC. Using reference TRBV7-2 and TRBJ1-2 for the parts outside the CDR3, the full variable domain is GAGVSQSPSNKVTEKGKDVELRCDPISGHTALYWYRQSLGQGLEFLIYFQGNSAPDKSGLPSDRFSAERTGGSVSTLTIQRTQQEDSAVYLCASSWEGYGGYTFGSGTRLTVV.

J is TRBJ2-3 and V is TRBV20-1, with 12 bases fitting TRBD2. From germline, CDR1 is DFQATT and CDR2 SNEGSKA (reference sequence). V trimming: 3 bases; J trimming: 0 bases; junction bases outside the gene matches: 10. The CDR3 is 18 amino acids. CDR3 nucleotides: TGCAGTGCTAGTGTTCTAGCGGGGGGGTCTCTAAGCACAGATACGCAGTATTTT. Its translation is CSASVLAGGSLSTDTQYF.

This clonotype was counted only a few times. J is TRBJ1-1 and V is TRBV7-2; TRBD1 matches at 8 bases. The CDR3 has 15 residues. J was trimmed by 10 bases and V by 5 bases; bases with no gene match: 15. Germline CDR1 SGHTA, CDR2 FQGNSA. The CDR3 DNA is TGTGCCAGCAGCCATGGACAGGGAAGGTTTAATGGAGCTTTCTTT. Translated: CASSHGQGRFNGAFF.

This clonotype was seen a handful of times. The chain employs TRBV5-1 and TRBJ2-2; TRBD1 matches at 8 bases. CDR3 length: 16 amino acids. Trimming at V came to 1 base and at J to 0 bases, leaving 2 bases not matched to a gene. Per germline, CDR1 SGHRS and CDR2 YFSETQ. CDR3 region: CASSLPTGANTGELFF. DNA for the CDR3: TGCGCCAGCAGCTTGCCGACAGGGGCGAACACCGGGGAGCTGTTTTTT. The full variable domain, completed using reference TRBV5-1 and TRBJ2-2, is KAGVTQTPRYLIKTRGQQVTLSCSPISGHRSVSWYQQTPGQGLQFLFEYFSETQRNKGNFPGRFSGRQFSNSRSEMNVSTLELGDSALYLCASSLPTGANTGELFFGEGSRLTVL.

Note on this clonotype: At one end, the junction sequence differs from germline, possibly due to a read error. The chain carries TRBV12-3 or TRBV12-4 and TRBJ2-3, with 9 positions matching TRBD2. This CDR3 is 14 amino acids long. The CDR3 reads CASSGGGGTDAQYF. CDR3 nucleotide sequence: TGTGCCAGCAGTGGCGGGGGGGGCACAGATGCGCAGTATTTT.

In regard to this clonotype: An end of the junction does not agree with germline; a read error may underlie this. The chain employs TRBV9 and TRBJ2-3; TRBD2 might be the D (5 bases). Looked up from germline, CDR1 is SGDLS and CDR2 is YYNGEE. CDR3 size: 16 residues. CDR3 DNA: TGTGCCAGCAGCGTAGGTATTGTAACTAGAACAGATCCGCAGTATTTT. Its protein is CASSVGIVTRTDPQYF.

V gene TRBV7-3 combines with J gene TRBJ2-1; 8 bases fit TRBD2. The germline CDR1 and CDR2 sequences are SGHTA and FQGTGA. This CDR3 region has 15 residues. V lost 3 bases and J lost 3; bases outside the gene matches: 4. The CDR3 DNA reads TGTGCCAGCAGCTTGGTTGGGACTAGCTACAATGAGCAGTTCTTC. Translation: CASSLVGTSYNEQFF. Full variable domain (outside the CDR3, taken from reference TRBV7-3 and TRBJ2-1): GAGVSQTPSNKVTEKGKYVELRCDPISGHTALYWYRQSLGQGPEFLIYFQGTGAADDSGLPNDRFFAVRPEGSVSTLKIQRTERGDSAVYLCASSLVGTSYNEQFFGPGTRLTVL.

Comments on this clonotype: One end of the junction is discordant with germline, which a read error may explain. The V call is TRBV28, the J call TRBJ2-5, with D perhaps matching TRBD2 (7 bases). The length of the CDR3 is 11 residues. Germline V CDR1 and CDR2: MDHEN, SYDVKM. CDR3 nucleotides: TGTGCCAGCAGTTTCCGGGGGGCCTCGAGCTTC. This codes for CASSFRGASSF.

The rearrangement uses TRBV11-3 and TRBJ2-2; no firm D call. The CDR3 spans 14 residues. V was trimmed by 7 bases and J by 1 base, leaving 10 bases between them. Germline lookup yields CDR1 SGHNT and CDR2 YENEEA. The CDR3 spells CASTGKRNTGELFF. In DNA form, the CDR3 reads TGTGCCAGCACTGGGAAAAGGAACACCGGGGAGCTGTTTTTT.

Of note for this clonotype: At one of its ends the junction is not consistent with the germline gene, which may arise from a read error. This chain links TRBV24-1 with TRBJ2-5; the match to TRBD1 covers 10 bases. The CDR3 has 15 residues. The germline V gene has CDR1 KGHDR and CDR2 SFDVKD. Here the CDR3 reads CATSDLGTGDETQCF. CDR3 in DNA: TGTGCCACCAGTGACCTCGGGACAGGGGACGAGACCCAGTGCTTC.

This chain joins TRBV4-3 and TRBJ1-3; D gene unclear. Germline CDR1 and CDR2: LGHNA and YSLEER. The CDR3 contains 17 residues. Trimming removed 0 bases from V and 0 bases from J, with 12 bases in between. The CDR3, as DNA: TGCGCCAGCAGCCAAGATCTAAGTAGTGGCTCTGGAAACACCATATATTTT. Translated, it gives CASSQDLSSGSGNTIYF.

This clonotype has at least ten counts. The CDR3 is CAISGGQGVGEQYF. The CDR3 region has the DNA TGTGCCATCAGTGGTGGACAGGGGGTAGGCGAGCAGTACTTC. This chain uses TRBV10-3 with TRBJ2-5; TRBD1 matches at 10 bases. The end of the DNA aligns better with TRBJ2-7, so the J call may be wrong. The CDR3 is 14 residues long. Germline V lookup: CDR1 ENHRY, CDR2 SYGVKD.

The chain combines TRBV7-2 with TRBJ2-1; 14 bases match TRBD2. With V trimmed by 1 base and J by 9 bases, 5 bases remained unmatched. CDR3 length: 16 residues. CDR1 SGHTA and CDR2 FQGNSA come from the germline V gene. The CDR3 loop reads CASSLEGTSGGPEQFF. For the CDR3, the DNA is TGTGCCAGCAGCTTAGAAGGGACTAGCGGGGGCCCTGAGCAGTTCTTC.

V gene TRBV12-3 or TRBV12-4 combines with J gene TRBJ2-3; no clear D gene. The V and J ends lost 3 bases and 10 bases respectively, with 11 bases between them. CDR3 size: 12 residues. CDR3 region: CASSLNEDAQYF. The DNA of the CDR3 is TGTGCCAGCAGTTTGAATGAGGATGCGCAGTATTTT.

The chain carries TRBV5-1 and TRBJ2-7; D uncertain. V dropped 5 bases and J dropped 6 bases, with 9 bases sitting between them. Per the germline V gene, CDR1 is SGHRS and CDR2 is YFSETQ. The CDR3 length is 11 residues. CDR3: CASSETSEQYF. DNA for the CDR3: TGCGCCAGCAGTGAGACTTCCGAGCAGTACTTC.

The rearrangement joins TRBV20-1 to TRBJ2-1; D might be TRBD1 or TRBD2, each matching 5 bases. The J call could be wrong; TRBJ2-5 is a better fit for the DNA end. Germline V CDR1 and CDR2: DFQATT, SNEGSKA (reference sequence). The CDR3 contains 14 residues. CDR3 protein: CSAVPDSLRGTQYF. CDR3 nucleotide sequence: TGCAGTGCCGTTCCGGACTCATTAAGGGGGACCCAGTACTTC.